The T cell receptor beta chain under discussion was sequenced for a study of T-cell memory formation after mild COVID-19. This clonotype has a handful of counts. Its antigen is not identified. General observations from the study: Later expanders leaned CD4+, whereas day 15 to 85 contracting clones were balanced CD4/CD8.

Libraries for TCRalpha and TCRbeta carried sample barcodes and unique molecular identifiers via 5'RACE. TCRdb itself ran the 5' RACE reads through MiXCR, one entry per CDR3 protein. Of a few hundred thousand distinct CDR3 sequences listed, around 10% are singletons. Sequencing was done on a sample of PBMCs or a T cell subset sorted from them (not recorded which). This TCR was sampled from a young man who had mild COVID-19 (a few samples of this study predate the infection). Cell type and time point are not known.

Here the CDR3 reads CSASGGADGTDTQYF. In nucleotides, the CDR3 is TGCAGTGCTAGCGGGGGGGCCGACGGCACAGATACGCAGTATTTT. The chain joins TRBV20-1 to TRBJ2-3; 8 nucleotides match TRBD2. CDR1 DFQATT and CDR2 SNEGSKA come from the germline V gene (reference sequence). With V trimmed by 3 bases and J by 1 base, 6 bases remained unmatched. CDR3 length: 15 residues.